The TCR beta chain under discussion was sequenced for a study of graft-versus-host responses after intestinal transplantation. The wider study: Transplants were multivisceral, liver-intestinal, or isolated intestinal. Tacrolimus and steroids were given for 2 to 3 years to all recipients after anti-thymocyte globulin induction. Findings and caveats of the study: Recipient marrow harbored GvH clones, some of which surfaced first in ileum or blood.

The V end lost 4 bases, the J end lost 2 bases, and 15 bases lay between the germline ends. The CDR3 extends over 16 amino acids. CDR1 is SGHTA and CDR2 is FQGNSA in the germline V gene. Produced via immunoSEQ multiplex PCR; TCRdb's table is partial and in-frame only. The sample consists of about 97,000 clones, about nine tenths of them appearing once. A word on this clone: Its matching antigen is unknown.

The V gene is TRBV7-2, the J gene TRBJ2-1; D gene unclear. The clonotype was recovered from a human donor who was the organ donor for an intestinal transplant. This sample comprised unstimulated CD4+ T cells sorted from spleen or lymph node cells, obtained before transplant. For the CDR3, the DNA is TGTGCCAGCAGCTCTCTGCGGCGCTCTCCCTACAATGAGCAGTTCTTC. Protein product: CASSSLRRSPYNEQFF.